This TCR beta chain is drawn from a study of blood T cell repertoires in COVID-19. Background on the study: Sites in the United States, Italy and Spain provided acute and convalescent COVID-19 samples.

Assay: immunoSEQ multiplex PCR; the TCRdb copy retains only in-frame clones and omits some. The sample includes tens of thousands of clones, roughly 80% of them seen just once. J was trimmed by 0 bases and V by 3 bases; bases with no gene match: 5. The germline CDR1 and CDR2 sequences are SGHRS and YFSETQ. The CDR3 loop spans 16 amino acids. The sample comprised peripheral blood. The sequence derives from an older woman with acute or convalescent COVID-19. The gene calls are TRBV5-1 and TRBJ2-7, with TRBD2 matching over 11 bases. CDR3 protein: CASSSGLADSSYEQYF. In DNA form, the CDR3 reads TGCGCCAGCAGCTCGGGACTAGCGGACTCCTCCTACGAGCAGTACTTC.